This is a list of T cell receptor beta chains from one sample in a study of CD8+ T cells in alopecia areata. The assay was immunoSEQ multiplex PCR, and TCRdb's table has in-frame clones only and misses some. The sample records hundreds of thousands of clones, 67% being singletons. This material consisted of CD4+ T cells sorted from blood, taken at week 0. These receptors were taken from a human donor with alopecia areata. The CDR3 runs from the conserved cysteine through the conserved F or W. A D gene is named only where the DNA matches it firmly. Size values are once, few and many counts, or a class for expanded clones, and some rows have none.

CDR3aa: CSVHRLNTEAFF
CDR3nt: TGCAGCGTTCACAGGCTGAACACTGAAGCTTTCTTT
abundance: -
d_gene: -
v_gene: TRBV29-1
j_gene: TRBJ1-1

CDR3aa: CARRTSRTGELFF
CDR3nt: TGTGCCAGGAGGACTAGCCGTACCGGGGAGCTGTTTTTT
abundance: -
d_gene: TRBD2
v_gene: TRBV2
j_gene: TRBJ2-2

CDR3aa: CASRGFGTDTQYF
CDR3nt: TGTGCCAGTAGGGGGTTCGGAACAGATACGCAGTATTTT
abundance: -
d_gene: -
v_gene: TRBV6-5
j_gene: TRBJ2-3

CDR3aa: CATPGAGPSSYNSPLHF
CDR3nt: TGTGCCACCCCCGGGGCAGGGCCGAGCTCCTATAATTCACCCCTCCACTTT
abundance: -
d_gene: -
v_gene: TRBV2
j_gene: TRBJ1-6

CDR3aa: CSAGGGVTSGANVLTF
CDR3nt: TGCAGCGCAGGGGGAGGGGTCACCTCTGGGGCCAACGTCCTGACTTTC
abundance: -
d_gene: -
v_gene: TRBV29-1
j_gene: TRBJ2-6

CDR3aa: CATSRVAPGPDTQYF
CDR3nt: TGTGCCACCAGCAGAGTGGCCCCGGGCCCAGATACGCAGTATTTT
abundance: -
d_gene: -
v_gene: TRBV15
j_gene: TRBJ2-3

CDR3aa: CASRKDRSSYEQYF
CDR3nt: TGTGCCAGCAGAAAAGACAGATCCTCCTACGAGCAGTACTTC
abundance: -
d_gene: -
v_gene: TRBV6-6
j_gene: TRBJ2-7

CDR3aa: CSVEDRQSSYNEQFF
CDR3nt: TGCAGCGTTGAAGATCGCCAAAGCTCCTACAATGAGCAGTTCTTC
abundance: -
d_gene: -
v_gene: TRBV29-1
j_gene: TRBJ2-1

CDR3aa: CASSLEVRRDPRETQYF
CDR3nt: TGTGCCAGCAGCTTAGAGGTGCGGCGGGACCCCAGGGAGACCCAGTACTTC
abundance: -
d_gene: -
v_gene: TRBV7-2
j_gene: TRBJ2-5

CDR3aa: CASSFKGDRNQPQHF
CDR3nt: TGTGCCAGCAGCTTTAAGGGGGACAGGAATCAGCCCCAGCATTTT
abundance: -
d_gene: TRBD1
v_gene: TRBV5-6
j_gene: TRBJ1-5

CDR3aa: CASKVWGLNTEAFF
CDR3nt: TGTGCCTCAAAGGTATGGGGTCTGAACACTGAAGCTTTCTTT
abundance: -
d_gene: -
v_gene: TRBV30
j_gene: TRBJ1-1

CDR3aa: CASSPTDRGESPLHF
CDR3nt: TGCGCCAGCAGCCCAACTGACAGGGGAGAATCACCCCTCCACTTT
abundance: once
d_gene: TRBD1
v_gene: TRBV5-1
j_gene: TRBJ1-6

CDR3aa: CASRTDSDEAFF
CDR3nt: TGTGCCAGCAGAACAGATTCGGACGAAGCTTTCTTT
abundance: -
d_gene: -
v_gene: TRBV2
j_gene: TRBJ1-1

CDR3aa: CAWRTPGTDTQYF
CDR3nt: TGTGCCTGGAGGACACCGGGCACAGATACGCAGTATTTT
abundance: -
d_gene: -
v_gene: TRBV30
j_gene: TRBJ2-3

CDR3aa: CASRTETGGEQYF
CDR3nt: TGTGCCAGCAGGACCGAGACAGGGGGCGAGCAGTACTTC
abundance: -
d_gene: TRBD1
v_gene: TRBV2
j_gene: TRBJ2-7

CDR3aa: CATSRGGTPEVEQYF
CDR3nt: TGTGCCACCAGCAGAGGGGGGACACCAGAGGTCGAGCAGTACTTC
abundance: -
d_gene: -
v_gene: TRBV15
j_gene: TRBJ2-7

CDR3aa: CASSPGGTAQYF
CDR3nt: TGTGCCAGCAGCCCGGGGGGGACAGCGCAGTATTTT
abundance: -
d_gene: -
v_gene: TRBV11-2
j_gene: TRBJ2-3

CDR3aa: CASSPSHFDTEAFF
CDR3nt: TGTGCCAGCAGCCCGTCCCACTTCGACACTGAAGCTTTCTTT
abundance: few
d_gene: -
v_gene: TRBV7-9
j_gene: TRBJ1-1

CDR3aa: CASSVTVAGGPGDTQYF
CDR3nt: TGTGCCAGCAGCGTAACTGTGGCGGGGGGGCCCGGAGATACGCAGTATTTT
abundance: -
d_gene: TRBD2
v_gene: TRBV9
j_gene: TRBJ2-3

CDR3aa: CASSTGRSDNEQFF
CDR3nt: TGCGCCAGCAGCACGGGACGTAGCGACAATGAGCAGTTCTTC
abundance: -
d_gene: -
v_gene: TRBV5-1
j_gene: TRBJ2-1